The present TCR beta chain was sequenced within a study of a mutant IDH1 vaccine in newly diagnosed glioma. The wider study: Treated patients were roughly 60% male, around 40% female, mean age about 43 years. Before enrollment, the patients had been treated with radiotherapy alone, temozolomide alone, or both together. Most of them had received both.

Time point denoted: week 35, safety follow-up. Every single dose of the vaccine, 300 ug of mutant IDH1 20-mer peptide, came with topical imiquimod. Astrocytomas found in donors were new, WHO grade 3 or 4, IDH1-mutant and ATRX-lost. In the case of this clone: Antigen: not known.

CDR1 and CDR2 (germline): GTSNPN, SVGIG (reference sequence). V was clipped by 4 bases and J by 1 base, with 13 bases between them. This CDR3 contains 14 residues. The study, taken as a whole, reports: Among all patients, vaccine-induced immune responses occurred in approximately 93%.

Profiled with immunoSEQ multiplex PCR; TCRdb holds only in-frame clones, not every one. The data show some 30,000 clones, around four fifths seen once. The chain uses TRBV30 and TRBJ1-1; no reliable D call. The clonotype was recovered from a woman aged 40 to 55 with glioma. The input for sequencing was PBMCs, taken from a glioma patient whose treatment included an IDH1 peptide vaccine. The CDR3, as DNA: TGTGCCTGGATCCTCGGCAGAAGGAACACTGAAGCTTTCTTT. This encodes CAWILGRRNTEAFF.